The 32 T cell receptor beta chains below all came from one sample that was sequenced in a study of T cells after yellow fever vaccination. From the 5' RACE reads, TCRdb called clonotypes with MiXCR, one entry per CDR3 protein. This sample has about 130,000 distinct CDR3 sequences, with roughly 10% found just once. Material: CD8+ T cells sorted from PBMCs, obtained on the day of the yellow fever booster vaccination. All receptors derive from a man aged 18 to 30 who received the YFV17D yellow fever vaccine.

V usage is TRBV5-6 and J usage is TRBJ2-1; D remains unclear. Germline CDR1 and CDR2: SGHDT and YYEEEE. The CDR3 runs to 15 residues. V was trimmed by 4 bases and J by 0 bases, leaving 11 bases between them. The CDR3 nucleotides are TGTGCCAGCAGCGTAGACGCCAACTCCTACAATGAGCAGTTCTTC. Encoded protein: CASSVDANSYNEQFF.

This clonotype was observed a handful of times. The chain employs TRBV7-2 and TRBJ2-5; D ambiguous. V lost 2 bases and J 5 bases, leaving 6 bases between the germline ends. The germline gives CDR1 SGHTA, CDR2 FQGNSA. The CDR3 is 12 amino acids. The CDR3 DNA sequence: TGTGCCAGCAGCTTATTTGGGGAGACCCAGTACTTC. This codes for CASSLFGETQYF. The whole variable domain, filled in from reference TRBV7-2 and TRBJ2-5, reads GAGVSQSPSNKVTEKGKDVELRCDPISGHTALYWYRQSLGQGLEFLIYFQGNSAPDKSGLPSDRFSAERTGGSVSTLTIQRTQQEDSAVYLCASSLFGETQYFGPGTRLLVL.

This sequence joins TRBV7-9 and TRBJ2-3; D not certain. Germline-derived CDR1 and CDR2 are SEHNR and FQNEAQ (reference sequence). The V gene lost 2 bases and the J gene lost 0 bases, with 9 bases spanning the gap. This CDR3 has 15 residues. The CDR3 coding sequence is TGTGCCAGCAGCTTATACATTACTAGCACAGATACGCAGTATTTT. Translation: CASSLYITSTDTQYF.

This chain connects TRBV24-1 to TRBJ2-2; unclear D gene. Trimming took off 1 base at V and 4 bases at J, with 12 bases between the two ends. There are 16 residues in the CDR3. The germline V gene encodes CDR1 KGHDR and CDR2 SFDVKD. In DNA form, the CDR3 reads TGTGCCACCAGTGATTTTGGCCGGCGGAGCACCGGGGAGCTGTTTTTT. Translated: CATSDFGRRSTGELFF.

There are many counts of this clonotype. The rearrangement links TRBV4-1 to TRBJ2-7; D gene uncertain. Deletions cut 2 bases from V and 3 bases from J, with 8 bases between. The CDR3 consists of 13 residues. The germline CDR1 and CDR2 sequences are MGHRA and YSYEKL. CDR3 sequence (DNA): TGCGCCAGCAGCCAATTTTTAGGCTACGAGCAGTACGTC. Its protein product is CASSQFLGYEQYV.

This clonotype has more than one count but fewer than ten. J is TRBJ2-7 and V is TRBV28; D remains ambiguous. V lost 4 bases, J lost 0 bases, and 7 bases lay in between. CDR3 length: 13 residues. CDR1 and CDR2 from the germline V gene are MDHEN and SYDVKM. For the CDR3, the DNA is TGTGCCAGCAGTTGGAGCGACTCCTACGAGCAGTACGTC. This encodes CASSWSDSYEQYV.

The rearrangement joins TRBV20-1 to TRBJ1-2; 7 bases are a match to TRBD1. V lost 6 bases to trimming and J lost 3 bases; unmatched junction nucleotides: 7. The CDR3 totals 13 residues. Germline V gives CDR1 DFQATT, CDR2 SNEGSKA (reference sequence). This chain's CDR3 is CSAKTGLDYGYTF. Here the CDR3 DNA reads TGCAGTGCAAAGACAGGGCTAGACTATGGCTACACCTTC.

This clonotype was seen only a few times. The chain couples TRBV9 to TRBJ2-5; D might be TRBD2 (6 bases). The ends were cut back, 0 bases at V and 3 bases at J, with 6 bases in the middle. Germline V CDR1 and CDR2: SGDLS, YYNGEE. CDR3 length: 13 amino acids. The CDR3 loop is CASSVGGEETQYF. In DNA, the CDR3 is TGTGCCAGCAGCGTAGGCGGGGAAGAGACCCAGTACTTC.

The rearrangement joins TRBV4-3 to TRBJ2-3; D gene uncertain. CDR1 is LGHNA and CDR2 is YSLEER in the germline V gene. This CDR3 spans 16 amino acids. V shed 0 bases and J shed 4 bases, with 14 bases lying between them. The DNA of the CDR3 is TGCGCCAGCAGCCAAGAGGATCGAAGGGAATCAGATACGCAGTATTTT. Its translation: CASSQEDRRESDTQYF.

The chain links TRBV6-2 or TRBV6-3 to TRBJ2-4; 7 positions agree with TRBD1. J gave up 7 bases and V 0 bases, and 15 bases lay outside the gene matches. Per the germline V gene, CDR1 is MNHEY and CDR2 is SVGEGT. The CDR3 has 18 residues. CDR3 sequence (DNA): TGTGCCAGCAGTTACTCGAAGGGTTCGGCGGACAGGCGGAACATTCAGTACTTC. This codes for CASSYSKGSADRRNIQYF.

The chain joins TRBV29-1 to TRBJ2-2; D possibly matches TRBD1 or TRBD2 (5 bases each). Germline assignment: CDR1 SQVTM and CDR2 ANQGSEA. The V gene lost 7 bases and the J gene lost 3 bases, with 12 bases spanning the gap. This CDR3 region has 13 residues. The DNA for the CDR3 is TGCAGCGCCCGGGACCCTGACACCGGGGAGCTGTTTTTT. Residues: CSARDPDTGELFF.

In its sample, this clonotype was seen many times. Here the CDR3 reads CASSYGGQTDTQYF. The CDR3 DNA reads TGTGCCAGCAGTTATGGGGGCCAGACAGATACGCAGTATTTT. The chain has TRBV6-5 and TRBJ2-3; the D gene is possibly TRBD1 (6 bases). CDR1 is MNHEY, CDR2 SVGAGI, per germline. Trimming stripped 3 bases from V and 3 bases from J, with 10 bases between. CDR3 length: 14 amino acids.

This clonotype was picked up many times. The chain is built from TRBV6-1 and TRBJ2-7; D not certain. Trimming left V 0 bases short and J 3 bases short, with 18 bases between. This CDR3 spans 17 amino acids. CDR1 and CDR2 from the germline V gene are MNHNS and SASEGT. The CDR3 sequence is CASSEAVFLSIFYEQYF. For the CDR3, the DNA is TGTGCCAGCAGTGAAGCGGTTTTTTTGTCCATCTTCTACGAGCAGTACTTC.

At least ten counts were recorded for this clonotype. The V and J genes are TRBV6-5 and TRBJ1-2; 9 bases map to TRBD1. With 5 bases clipped from V and 5 bases from J, the junction kept 9 bases outside the gene matches. CDR3 length: 15 residues. Looked up from germline, CDR1 is MNHEY and CDR2 is SVGAGI. The DNA for the CDR3 is TGTGCCAGCAGTCCCGGGACAGGGTACCAATATGGCTACACCTTC. Protein product: CASSPGTGYQYGYTF.

This clonotype was recorded a few times. The chain uses TRBV3-1 and TRBJ1-4; perhaps TRBD1 as D (5 bases). V lost 3 bases to trimming and J lost 8 bases, with 22 bases between them. Germline CDR1 and CDR2: LGHDT and YNNKEL (reference sequence). The CDR3 sequence is 17 residues long. CDR3: CASSHPAWGSRGEKLFF. The DNA of the CDR3 is TGTGCCAGCAGCCACCCCGCTTGGGGGTCACGTGGCGAAAAACTGTTTTTT.

The V gene is TRBV4-3, the J gene TRBJ2-7; no definite D call. CDR1 is LGHNA and CDR2 is YSLEER in the germline V gene. Trimming removed 1 base from V and 4 bases from J, with 8 bases in between. This CDR3 comprises 13 residues. CDR3 sequence (DNA): TGCGCCAGCAGCCAAGTGTTAGGGTACGAGCAGTACTTC. Translated, it gives CASSQVLGYEQYF.

This rearrangement joins TRBV4-2 to TRBJ1-4; 8 bases map to TRBD1. The CDR3 is made up of 18 amino acids. Germline V CDR1 and CDR2: LGHNA, YNFKEQ. Germline trimming cut 2 bases from V and 0 bases from J; bases unmatched to any gene: 8. CDR3 region: CASSQHAQGAATNEKLFF. The DNA of the CDR3 is TGTGCCAGCAGCCAACACGCCCAGGGGGCCGCAACTAATGAAAAACTGTTTTTT.

The chain joins TRBV7-2 to TRBJ2-7; 8 bases align to TRBD2. The germline V gene has CDR1 SGHTA and CDR2 FQGNSA. With V trimmed by 10 bases and J by 4 bases, 6 bases remained unmatched. The CDR3 spans 12 residues. The CDR3 here is CATRGGEYEQYF. CDR3 sequence (DNA): TGTGCCACCCGGGGGGGGGAGTACGAGCAGTACTTC.

The sample holds a few counts of this clonotype. The CDR3 spells CASRGRGSGGSYEQYF. The CDR3 nucleotides are TGTGCCAGCAGGGGACGAGGGTCAGGAGGATCCTACGAGCAGTACTTC. This chain joins TRBV2 and TRBJ2-7; D possibly uses TRBD1 or TRBD2 (5 bases each). The V and J ends lost 6 bases and 1 base respectively, with 19 bases between them. The length of the CDR3 is 16 residues. Germline assignment: CDR1 SNHLY and CDR2 FYNNEI.

In this sample, this clonotype turned up a few times. This chain links TRBV14 with TRBJ2-2, with 7 positions matching TRBD1. V was clipped by 3 bases and J by 4 bases; unmatched bases: 8. Looked up from germline, CDR1 is SGHDN and CDR2 is FVKESK. The CDR3 sequence is 16 residues long. The CDR3 spells CASSQTDRVGTGELFF. CDR3 coding DNA: TGTGCCAGCAGCCAGACAGACAGGGTGGGCACCGGGGAGCTGTTTTTT.

The chain uses TRBV4-1 and TRBJ1-6, with 8 bases identical to TRBD1. Germline V gene sequence: CDR1 MGHRA, CDR2 YSYEKL. The trim removed 1 base at V and 10 bases at J, leaving 3 bases unmatched. The CDR3 runs to 14 residues. In nucleotides, the CDR3 is TGCGCCAGCAGCCAAGGGACAGGGAACTCACCCCTCCACTTT. This translates into CASSQGTGNSPLHF.

The table lists this clonotype with a few counts. J is TRBJ2-3 and V is TRBV6-6, with 8 nucleotides matching TRBD2. The germline gives CDR1 MNHNY, CDR2 SVGAGI (reference sequence). The CDR3 is 18 residues long. Trimming at V came to 2 bases and at J to 1 base, leaving 11 bases not matched to a gene. CDR3 DNA sequence: TGTGCCAGCAGTTACGATTTAAGAACTAGCGGAGGCACAGATACGCAGTATTTT. Its translation: CASSYDLRTSGGTDTQYF.

This clonotype was recorded a few times. The chain combines TRBV4-1 with TRBJ1-2; D is undetermined. This CDR3 contains 14 residues. V was shortened by 0 bases and J by 5 bases, with 10 bases between the two germline ends. In germline, CDR1 is MGHRA, CDR2 YSYEKL. CDR3 DNA: TGCGCCAGCAGCCAAGATGTTTCGGGTTATGGCTACACCTTC. It yields the protein CASSQDVSGYGYTF.

This clonotype was recorded a few times. The chain joins TRBV4-3 to TRBJ2-5; 9 bases are a match to TRBD2. Germline V gene data show CDR1 as LGHNA and CDR2 as YSLEER. This CDR3 comprises 16 residues. V lost 4 bases and J lost 5; bases outside the gene matches: 11. The CDR3 here is CASSRSSGGVRETQYF. Here the CDR3 DNA reads TGCGCCAGCAGCCGAAGTAGCGGGGGCGTCCGGGAGACCCAGTACTTC.

This clonotype was seen at least ten times. This sequence joins TRBV5-1 and TRBJ2-1; D ambiguous. The V end lost 1 base, the J end lost 8 bases, and 22 bases lay between the germline ends. This CDR3 is 17 amino acids long. Germline CDR1 is SGHRS and CDR2 is YFSETQ. The CDR3 region is CASSLLATVSKNDEQFF. Here the CDR3 DNA reads TGCGCCAGCAGCTTGCTCGCGACTGTTTCTAAGAACGATGAGCAGTTCTTC.

The chain joins TRBV12-3 or TRBV12-4 to TRBJ1-2; weak D call: TRBD1 (6 bases). CDR3 length equals 12 residues. Trimming stripped 5 bases from V and 7 bases from J, with 11 bases between. CDR3 bases: TGTGCCAGCAGTAAATACAGGGCTGGCTACACCTTC. This sequence encodes CASSKYRAGYTF.

V usage is TRBV24-1 and J usage is TRBJ2-2; 8 nucleotides align to TRBD1. This CDR3 region has 16 residues. J was trimmed by 1 base and V by 5 bases; bases with no gene match: 5. CDR1 and CDR2 from the germline V gene are KGHDR and SFDVKD. The CDR3: CATSAPTGENTGELFF. CDR3 bases: TGTGCCACCAGTGCCCCGACAGGGGAGAACACCGGGGAGCTGTTTTTT.

This rearrangement joins TRBV9 to TRBJ2-1; tentatively, D is TRBD2 (7 bases). Germline lookup yields CDR1 SGDLS and CDR2 YYNGEE. The CDR3 contains 15 residues. The germline V and J ends were trimmed by 0 bases and 8 bases, with 15 bases remaining between them. The CDR3 sequence is CASSVVAGAPHEQFF. The CDR3 DNA sequence: TGTGCCAGCAGCGTAGTCGCGGGGGCCCCCCATGAGCAGTTCTTC.

A few counts support this clonotype. The chain couples TRBV6-6 to TRBJ2-3; maybe TRBD2 (7 bases). The ends were cut back, 8 bases at V and 2 bases at J, with 14 bases in the middle. The germline gives CDR1 MNHNY, CDR2 SVGAGI (reference sequence). There are 14 residues in the CDR3. The CDR3 nucleotides are TGTGCCAGCTCATGGGGGGGCTCCACAGATACGCAGTATTTT. As protein: CASSWGGSTDTQYF.

The chain couples TRBV15 to TRBJ1-1; D gene ambiguous. V lost 1 base and J lost 2, with 2 bases in between. Germline loops: CDR1 LNHNV, CDR2 YYDKDF (reference sequence). CDR3 length equals 12 residues. The CDR3 nucleotides read TGTGCCACCAGCAGAGCAAACACTGAAGCTTTCTTT. Its translation: CATSRANTEAFF.

This clonotype was observed a few times. The V and J genes are TRBV7-8 and TRBJ2-1, with a weak D call TRBD1 (6 bases). There are 16 residues in the CDR3. Germline CDR1 is SGHVS and CDR2 is FQNEAQ. Trimming removed 8 bases from V and 8 bases from J, with 25 bases in between. This CDR3 reads CASSDRIKSVGDEQFF. CDR3 nucleotides: TGTGCCAGCTCTGACAGGATCAAGTCCGTCGGGGATGAGCAGTTCTTC.

J is TRBJ2-5 and V is TRBV10-3; 8 nucleotides match TRBD1. Germline-derived CDR1 and CDR2 are ENHRY and SYGVKD. CDR3 size: 16 residues. The J segment lost 5 bases and the V segment lost 3 bases, leaving 11 bases of the junction unmatched. The CDR3 protein is CAISDPGQASSETQYF. CDR3 sequence (DNA): TGTGCCATCAGTGACCCGGGACAGGCCAGCTCGGAGACCCAGTACTTC.